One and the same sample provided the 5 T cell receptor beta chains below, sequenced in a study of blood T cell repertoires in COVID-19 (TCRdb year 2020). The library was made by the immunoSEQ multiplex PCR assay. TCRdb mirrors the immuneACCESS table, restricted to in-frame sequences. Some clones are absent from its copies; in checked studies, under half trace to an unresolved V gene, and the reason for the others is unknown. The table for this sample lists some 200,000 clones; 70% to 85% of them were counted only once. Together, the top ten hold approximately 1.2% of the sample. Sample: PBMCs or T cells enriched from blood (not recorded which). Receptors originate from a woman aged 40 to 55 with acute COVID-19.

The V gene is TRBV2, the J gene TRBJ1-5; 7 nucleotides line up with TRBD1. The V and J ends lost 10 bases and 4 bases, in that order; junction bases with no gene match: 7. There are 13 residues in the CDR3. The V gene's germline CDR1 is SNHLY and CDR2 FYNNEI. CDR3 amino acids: CATTGTANQPQHF. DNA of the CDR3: TGTGCCACCACGGGGACAGCTAATCAGCCCCAGCATTTT.

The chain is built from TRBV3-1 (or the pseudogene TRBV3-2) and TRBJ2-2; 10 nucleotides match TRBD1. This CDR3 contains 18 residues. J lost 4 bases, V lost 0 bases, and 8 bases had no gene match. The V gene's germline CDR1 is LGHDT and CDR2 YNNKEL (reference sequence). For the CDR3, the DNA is TGTGCCAGCAGCCAAGAGAGTTGGGGACAGGGGATCACCGGGGAGCTGTTTTTT. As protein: CASSQESWGQGITGELFF.

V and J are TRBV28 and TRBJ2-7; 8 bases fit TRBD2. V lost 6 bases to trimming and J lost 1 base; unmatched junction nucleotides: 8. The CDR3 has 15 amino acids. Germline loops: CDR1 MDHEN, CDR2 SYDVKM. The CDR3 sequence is CASSPIAGQSYEQYF. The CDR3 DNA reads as TGTGCCAGCAGCCCCATAGCGGGACAATCCTACGAGCAGTACTTC.

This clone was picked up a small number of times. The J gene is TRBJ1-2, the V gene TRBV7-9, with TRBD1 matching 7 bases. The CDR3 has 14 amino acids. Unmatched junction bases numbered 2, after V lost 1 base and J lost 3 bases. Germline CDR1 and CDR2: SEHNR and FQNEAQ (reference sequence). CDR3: CASSLGQGDYGYTF. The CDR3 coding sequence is TGTGCCAGCAGCTTAGGGCAGGGGGACTATGGCTACACCTTC.

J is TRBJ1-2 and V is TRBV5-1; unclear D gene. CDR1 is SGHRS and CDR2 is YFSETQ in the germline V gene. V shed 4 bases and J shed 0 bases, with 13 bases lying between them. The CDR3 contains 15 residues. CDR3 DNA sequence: TGCGCCAGCAGCGTGGACCTACGAGCTAACTATGGCTACACCTTC. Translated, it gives CASSVDLRANYGYTF.